The 26 T cell receptor beta chains presented below share a single source sample, sequenced in a study of blood T cell repertoires in COVID-19. The assay was immunoSEQ multiplex PCR, and TCRdb's table has in-frame clones only and misses some. The sample includes 95,000 to 150,000 clones, approximately 83% of them seen just once. The sequencing input was peripheral blood. The receptor source for this set is a woman aged 70 to 79 with acute or convalescent COVID-19.

The chain links TRBV7-2 to TRBJ1-5; D remains ambiguous. V was cut by 2 bases and J by 3 bases, with 8 bases left in between. CDR1 is SGHTA and CDR2 is FQGNSA in the germline V gene. The CDR3 consists of 14 residues. CDR3 sequence reads: CASSLQAVNQPQHF. The CDR3 DNA follows: TGTGCCAGCAGCTTACAGGCCGTCAATCAGCCCCAGCATTTT.

This chain uses TRBV5-4 with TRBJ2-3, with D hard to call. The germline gives CDR1 SGHNT, CDR2 YYREEE (reference sequence). V shed 5 bases and J shed 2 bases, with 6 bases lying between them. The length of the CDR3 is 12 residues. CDR3 protein: CASSLVTDTQYF. The CDR3 nucleotides read TGTGCCAGCAGTTTAGTCACAGATACGCAGTATTTT.

The chain's CDR3 is CATSRDRGGYGYTF. CDR3 nucleotide sequence: TGTGCCACCAGTAGGGACAGGGGAGGCTATGGCTACACCTTC. J is TRBJ1-2 and V is TRBV15, with 10 bases identical to TRBD1. Germline loops: CDR1 LNHNV, CDR2 YYDKDF (reference sequence). The length of the CDR3 is 14 residues. Losses at the gene ends were 6 bases for V and 4 bases for J; bases not matched to a gene: 5. Supplemented by reference TRBV15 and TRBJ1-2, the full variable domain reads DAMVIQNPRYQVTQFGKPVTLSCSQTLNHNVMYWYQQKSSQAPKLLFHYYDKDFNNEADTPDNFQSRRPNTSFCFLDIRSPGLGDTAMYLCATSRDRGGYGYTFGSGTRLTVV.

In this sample, this clone turned up a few times. The V call is TRBV24-1, the J call TRBJ2-4; D gene unclear. Per germline, CDR1 KGHDR and CDR2 SFDVKD. V was shortened by 4 bases and J by 9 bases, with 15 bases between the two germline ends. This CDR3 contains 14 residues. In nucleotides, the CDR3 is TGTGCCACCAGTGAACAGAGTCGTGGTAGCATTCAGTACTTC. It codes for CATSEQSRGSIQYF.

This chain links TRBV5-1 with TRBJ1-1; D is uncertain. V lost 4 bases and J lost 0, with 19 bases in between. CDR1 is SGHRS and CDR2 is YFSETQ in the germline V gene. This CDR3 contains 17 residues. The DNA for the CDR3 is TGCGCCAGCAGCCAGACTAACAGAGGAGCAATGAACACTGAAGCTTTCTTT. It specifies CASSQTNRGAMNTEAFF.

The chain recombines TRBV5-1 with TRBJ1-2; the D gene is possibly TRBD1 (6 bases). This CDR3 region has 17 residues. The V gene's germline CDR1 is SGHRS and CDR2 YFSETQ. Trimming stripped 0 bases from V and 6 bases from J, with 21 bases between. CDR3 nucleotides: TGCGCCAGCAGCTTGGCCACTTACAGGGCAGAAAGTGATGGCTACACCTTC. As protein: CASSLATYRAESDGYTF.

The chain is built from TRBV2 and TRBJ1-1; D uncertain. V lost 5 bases to trimming and J lost 8 bases, with 12 bases between them. The germline gives CDR1 SNHLY, CDR2 FYNNEI. There are 12 residues in the CDR3. The CDR3 nucleotides are TGTGCCAGCAGTATAAGAACAGACGAAGCTTTCTTT. Translated: CASSIRTDEAFF.

A single count supports this clone. The gene calls are TRBV6-1 and TRBJ2-1; possible D gene TRBD2, 7 bases. The CDR3 length is 14 residues. Trimming removed 3 bases from V and 6 bases from J, with 12 bases in between. Germline V gene sequence: CDR1 MNHNS, CDR2 SASEGT. The DNA for the CDR3 is TGTGCCAGCAGTGAGCGGGCGGGGGCCAATGAGCAGTTCTTC. Protein: CASSERAGANEQFF.

The J gene is TRBJ1-2, the V gene TRBV19; D unresolved. V was cut by 5 bases and J by 5 bases, with 15 bases left in between. This CDR3 is built from 14 residues. Germline loops: CDR1 LNHDA, CDR2 SQIVND (reference sequence). CDR3 sequence (DNA): TGTGCCAGTAGTCTATCGGCAGGCTTATATGGCTACACCTTC. This gives the protein CASSLSAGLYGYTF.

This clone has just one count. The chain uses TRBV28 and TRBJ2-5; D possibly corresponds to TRBD2 (5 bases). The germline V and J ends were trimmed by 3 bases and 7 bases, with 9 bases remaining between them. The CDR3 has 12 residues. Germline assignment: CDR1 MDHEN and CDR2 SYDVKM. CDR3 bases: TGTGCCAGCAGTTTTCGTCGGGGGACCCAGTACTTC. Its protein is CASSFRRGTQYF.

The chain is built from TRBV19 and TRBJ1-1; D gene unclear. The CDR3 is 13 residues long. Trimming shortened V by 0 bases and J by 1 base, and 3 bases separated the two germline ends. Germline assignment: CDR1 LNHDA and CDR2 SQIVND (reference sequence). The CDR3 DNA follows: TGTGCCAGTAGTATAGATCAGAACACTGAAGCTTTCTTT. The encoded protein is CASSIDQNTEAFF.

The V and J genes are TRBV5-4 and TRBJ1-1; 9 bases are a match to TRBD1. The CDR3 has 17 amino acids. Germline loops: CDR1 SGHNT, CDR2 YYREEE (reference sequence). With V trimmed by 4 bases and J by 2 bases, 12 bases remained unmatched. DNA of the CDR3: TGTGCCAGCAGCCCCATGACAGGGGGTTTTGTTAACACTGAAGCTTTCTTT. Translating it yields CASSPMTGGFVNTEAFF. The full variable domain, its missing parts supplied by reference TRBV5-4 and TRBJ1-1, is ETGVTQSPTHLIKTRGQQVTLRCSSQSGHNTVSWYQQALGQGPQFIFQYYREEENGRGNFPPRFSGLQFPNYSSELNVNALELDDSALYLCASSPMTGGFVNTEAFFGQGTRLTVV.

This chain joins TRBV7-2 and TRBJ1-2; weak D call: TRBD1 (6 bases). Germline lookup yields CDR1 SGHTA and CDR2 FQGNSA. Trimming left V 3 bases short and J 12 bases short, with 20 bases between. The CDR3 extends over 14 amino acids. CDR3 in amino acids: CASSFTSYRVKDTF. As DNA, the CDR3 is TGTGCCAGCAGCTTCACTTCCTACAGGGTTAAGGACACCTTC.

The rearrangement joins TRBV6-6 to TRBJ2-3; D gene unclear. V gave up 4 bases and J gave up 6 bases, with 11 bases separating them. The V gene's germline CDR1 is MNHNY and CDR2 SVGAGI (reference sequence). The CDR3 length is 13 residues. CDR3 sequence reads: CASSSGIGDTQYF. Written as DNA, the CDR3 is TGTGCCAGCAGTTCTGGAATCGGGGATACGCAGTATTTT.

This clone showed up just a few times. The chain employs TRBV6-2 or TRBV6-3 and TRBJ1-1; TRBD1 agrees at 8 bases. Unmatched junction bases numbered 14, after V lost 3 bases and J lost 5 bases. In germline, CDR1 is MNHEY, CDR2 SVGEGT. There are 17 residues in the CDR3. This chain's CDR3 is CASSYGYRGGRGTEAFF. CDR3 bases: TGTGCCAGCAGTTATGGGTACAGGGGGGGTAGAGGGACTGAAGCTTTCTTT.

The genes are TRBV11-3 and TRBJ1-1, with TRBD1 as a possible D gene (5 bases). The CDR3 is 14 amino acids. CDR1 and CDR2 from the germline V gene are SGHNT and YENEEA. The germline V and J ends were trimmed by 6 bases and 0 bases, with 11 bases remaining between them. The CDR3, as DNA: TGTGCCAGCAGTCTCCAGGGAATGAACACTGAAGCTTTCTTT. Protein: CASSLQGMNTEAFF.

The V gene is TRBV11-3, the J gene TRBJ1-2; D may be TRBD1 (5 bases). V lost 5 bases and J lost 2, with 6 bases in between. The CDR3 is 12 amino acids. The germline V gene encodes CDR1 SGHNT and CDR2 YENEEA. CDR3 sequence reads: CASSGANYGYTF. In DNA form, the CDR3 reads TGTGCCAGCAGCGGGGCGAACTATGGCTACACCTTC.

The sample holds one count of this clone. V and J are TRBV19 and TRBJ2-2, with D perhaps matching TRBD2 (5 bases). Trimming took off 5 bases at V and 5 bases at J, with 18 bases between the two ends. CDR1 and CDR2 from the germline V gene are LNHDA and SQIVND (reference sequence). The length of the CDR3 is 16 residues. CDR3 sequence: CASSPGLSSGTGELFF. CDR3 coding DNA: TGTGCCAGTAGTCCAGGACTGAGTTCGGGAACCGGGGAGCTGTTTTTT.

V and J are TRBV9 and TRBJ2-7, with D maybe TRBD2 (6 bases). Germline loops: CDR1 SGDLS, CDR2 YYNGEE. Trimming shortened V by 4 bases and J by 0 bases, and 8 bases separated the two germline ends. The CDR3 extends over 13 amino acids. CDR3 sequence reads: CASSPGSSYEQYF. CDR3 bases: TGTGCCAGCAGCCCCGGGAGCTCCTACGAGCAGTACTTC. Using reference TRBV9 and TRBJ2-7 for the parts outside the CDR3, the full variable domain is DSGVTQTPKHLITATGQRVTLRCSPRSGDLSVYWYQQSLDQGLQFLIQYYNGEERAKGNILERFSAQQFPDLHSELNLSSLELGDSALYFCASSPGSSYEQYFGPGTRLTVT.

This sequence joins TRBV6-5 and TRBJ1-1; TRBD1 might be the D (6 bases). V lost 7 bases and J 5 bases, leaving 17 bases between the germline ends. This CDR3 comprises 14 residues. Per germline, CDR1 MNHEY and CDR2 SVGAGI. CDR3 bases: TGTGCCAGCACCGCCACGCAGGGGATTACTGAAGCTTTCTTT. The encoded protein is CASTATQGITEAFF.

The chain combines TRBV19 with TRBJ1-4, with D tentatively TRBD1 (6 bases). Germline-derived CDR1 and CDR2 are LNHDA and SQIVND (reference sequence). Between the trimmed V and J ends, which lost 4 bases and 3 bases, there was a span of 12 bases. The CDR3 length is 15 residues. The CDR3 region is CASSSTGLPNEKLFF. The CDR3 coding sequence is TGTGCCAGTAGTAGCACAGGGTTGCCTAATGAAAAACTGTTTTTT.

The CDR3 region has the DNA TGTGCCAGCAGCTTAGGTCAGAACACCGGGGAGCTGTTTTTT. The encoded protein is CASSLGQNTGELFF. The rearrangement links TRBV7-8 to TRBJ2-2; D is undetermined. V dropped 1 base and J dropped 1 base, with 4 bases sitting between them. The CDR3 has 14 residues. Germline V CDR1 and CDR2: SGHVS, FQNEAQ.

The gene calls are TRBV19 and TRBJ1-5, with 8 positions matching TRBD1. Per germline, CDR1 LNHDA and CDR2 SQIVND (reference sequence). The CDR3 extends over 14 amino acids. After removal of 6 bases from V and 2 bases from J, the junction contained 3 bases not matched to a gene. The CDR3 nucleotides read TGTGCCAGTAGCACGGACAGGGGCAATCAGCCCCAGCATTTT. Translated, it gives CASSTDRGNQPQHF.

The gene calls are TRBV7-2 and TRBJ1-4, with a tentative D call TRBD1 (6 bases). CDR1 and CDR2 from the germline V gene are SGHTA and FQGNSA. The CDR3 is 16 amino acids. V was clipped by 5 bases and J by 7 bases, with 20 bases between them. The CDR3 DNA reads as TGTGCCAGCAGCACCATGGGAGGGGGGCTCGGTGAAAAACTGTTTTTT. It is translated as CASSTMGGGLGEKLFF.

V and J are TRBV9 and TRBJ1-4; 8 bases agree with TRBD1. The J segment lost 4 bases and the V segment lost 0 bases, leaving 5 bases of the junction unmatched. The CDR3 is 16 amino acids. CDR1 SGDLS and CDR2 YYNGEE come from the germline V gene. This CDR3 reads CASSVAGGSGNEKLFF. CDR3 coding DNA: TGTGCCAGCAGCGTAGCAGGGGGCTCTGGTAATGAAAAACTGTTTTTT. Using reference TRBV9 and TRBJ1-4 for the parts outside the CDR3, the full variable domain is DSGVTQTPKHLITATGQRVTLRCSPRSGDLSVYWYQQSLDQGLQFLIQYYNGEERAKGNILERFSAQQFPDLHSELNLSSLELGDSALYFCASSVAGGSGNEKLFFGSGTQLSVL.

The CDR3 is CASSQDPPEVYSPLHF. The DNA of the CDR3 is TGTGCCAGCAGCCAAGATCCCCCAGAAGTTTATTCACCCCTCCACTTT. The chain employs TRBV14 and TRBJ1-6, with D unclear. Looked up from germline, CDR1 is SGHDN and CDR2 is FVKESK. This CDR3 has 16 amino acids. V lost 0 bases, J lost 8 bases, and 14 bases lay in between.